These 30 T cell receptor beta chains came from one sample sequenced in a study of monozygotic twins with inflammatory bowel disease. From the 5' RACE reads, TCRdb lists one entry per CDR3 protein and no DNA. The listing contains around 450,000 distinct CDR3 sequences. Sequencing used blood. Every receptor here comes from a human donor with ulcerative colitis or Crohn's disease, or a healthy co-twin of an affected twin (not recorded which).

This chain links TRBV5-6 with TRBJ2-7; TCRdb calls TRBD2, which cannot be checked without DNA. The CDR3 loop spans 14 amino acids. CDR1 is SGHDT and CDR2 is YYEEEE in the germline V gene. This CDR3 is CASSFSGASFEQYF.

The chain joins TRBV7-2 to TRBJ1-2; TCRdb reports TRBD1, a call that lacks DNA to check it against. CDR3 length: 13 residues. CDR1 and CDR2 from the germline V gene are SGHTA and FQGNSA. CDR3: CASSPGGSYGYTF.

The rearrangement links TRBV28 to TRBJ2-3; TCRdb calls TRBD2, which cannot be checked without DNA. Germline V lookup: CDR1 MDHEN, CDR2 SYDVKM. CDR3 length: 19 amino acids. The CDR3 loop reads CAGSFPGTSGPSDPDTQYF.

The chain has TRBV7-9 and TRBJ2-7. CDR3 length equals 13 residues. The V gene's germline CDR1 is SEHNR and CDR2 FQNEAQ (reference sequence). The CDR3 loop reads CASSLVEHYEQYF.

The chain has TRBV5-1 and TRBJ2-1; TCRdb names TRBD2, which stays unverified in the absence of DNA. Germline V gene lookup returns CDR1 SGHRS and CDR2 YFSETQ. There are 14 residues in the CDR3. CDR3: CASSSRGGHNEQFF.

V gene TRBV7-9 combines with J gene TRBJ2-1; no DNA is available, so the TRBD1 call from TCRdb remains unchecked. Looked up from germline, CDR1 is SEHNR and CDR2 is FQNEAQ (reference sequence). The CDR3 contains 15 residues. CDR3 sequence reads: CASSSIGGVVVKQFF.

The chain is built from TRBV6-6 and TRBJ1-2. The CDR3 has 14 amino acids. Germline V lookup: CDR1 MNHNY, CDR2 SVGAGI (reference sequence). The CDR3 loop is CASSRDGRESGYTF.

The chain carries TRBV6-1 and TRBJ1-5. The length of the CDR3 is 14 residues. Germline CDR1 MNHNS, CDR2 SASEGT. CDR3: CASSLSPSNQPQHF.

This chain connects TRBV20-1 to TRBJ2-7; the D call of TRBD1 rests on TCRdb alone, since no DNA is present to check it. The CDR3 has 15 residues. Per the germline V gene, CDR1 is DFQATT and CDR2 is SNEGSKA (reference sequence). CDR3 in amino acids: CSARQLGKKPGEQYF.

This chain uses TRBV21-1 with TRBJ2-7; TCRdb's D gene call, TRBD1, goes unchecked for lack of DNA. TRBV21-1 is flagged as a pseudogene. This CDR3 region has 18 residues. The CDR3 reads CASSPTPVGRGRRYEQYF.

V gene TRBV5-1 combines with J gene TRBJ2-3; the D gene TCRdb calls, TRBD2, cannot be checked with no DNA. Germline CDR1 SGHRS, CDR2 YFSETQ. There are 16 residues in the CDR3. CDR3 residues: CASGETSGWDTDTQYF.

The rearrangement links TRBV7-9 to TRBJ2-3; absent DNA, TCRdb's TRBD2 call cannot be checked. CDR1 is SEHNR and CDR2 is FQNEAQ in the germline V gene (reference sequence). The CDR3 runs to 14 residues. The CDR3 region is CASSRLADTDTQYF. The variable domain in full, with the rest retrieved from reference TRBV7-9 and TRBJ2-3, is DTGVSQNPRHKITKRGQNVTFRCDPISEHNRLYWYRQTLGQGPEFLTYFQNEAQLEKSRLLSDRFSAERPKGSFSTLEIQRTEQGDSAMYLCASSRLADTDTQYFGPGTRLTVL.

The chain has TRBV19 and TRBJ2-5; the D gene TCRdb calls, TRBD1, cannot be checked with no DNA. Germline V gene sequence: CDR1 LNHDA, CDR2 SQIVND (reference sequence). The length of the CDR3 is 13 residues. Here the CDR3 reads CASSIPLGETQYF.

This sequence joins TRBV4-2 and TRBJ1-2; TCRdb selects TRBD1, and the lack of DNA leaves this call unchecked. CDR1 is LGHNA, CDR2 YNFKEQ, per germline. The CDR3 contains 15 residues. The CDR3 here is CASSPLSGIGYGYTF.

J is TRBJ2-6 and V is TRBV29-1; TCRdb designates TRBD1, a call that cannot be tested without DNA. The CDR3 runs 16 residues. The germline gives CDR1 SQVTM, CDR2 ANQGSEA. This CDR3 reads CSVVDSRLSGANVLTF.

The rearrangement uses TRBV4-1 and TRBJ1-5; the D call of TRBD1 rests on TCRdb alone, since no DNA is present to check it. CDR1 is MGHRA and CDR2 is YSYEKL in the germline V gene. The CDR3 sequence is 13 residues long. Here the CDR3 reads CASSTGDTSPQHF.

The rearrangement uses TRBV7-8 and TRBJ1-1. This CDR3 is built from 16 residues. Germline CDR1 is SGHVS and CDR2 is FQNEAQ. The CDR3 is CASSGVESVDDTEAFF.

This chain uses TRBV15 with TRBJ1-5; with no DNA, the TCRdb D assignment of TRBD1 cannot be verified. Germline CDR1 reads LNHNV; CDR2 reads YYDKDF (reference sequence). The CDR3 is 15 amino acids. The CDR3: CATSRGDTGNQPQHF.

The chain carries TRBV7-9 and TRBJ1-5. The CDR3 loop spans 16 amino acids. CDR1 and CDR2 from the germline V gene are SEHNR and FQNEAQ (reference sequence). CDR3 region: CASSLGVGMNNQPQHF.

CDR3 loop: CASQGDRGSEAGELFF. This chain uses TRBV14 with TRBJ2-2; the D call of TRBD1 rests on TCRdb alone, since no DNA is present to check it. Germline V CDR1 and CDR2: SGHDN, FVKESK. This CDR3 has 16 amino acids. The variable domain in full, completed from reference TRBV14 and TRBJ2-2, reads EAGVTQFPSHSVIEKGQTVTLRCDPISGHDNLYWYRRVMGKEIKFLLHFVKESKQDESGMPNNRFLAERTGGTYSTLKVQPAELEDSGVYFCASQGDRGSEAGELFFGEGSRLTVL.

The chain joins TRBV29-1 to TRBJ2-1. The length of the CDR3 is 12 residues. CDR1 and CDR2 from the germline V gene are SQVTM and ANQGSEA. CDR3 loop: CSVEGGGNEQFF.

J is TRBJ1-1 and V is TRBV12-3 or TRBV12-4. This CDR3 is built from 14 residues. CDR3 in amino acids: CASSLGLTYTEAFF.

The chain uses TRBV6-5 and TRBJ1-2; there is no DNA to check the TCRdb D call of TRBD1. The CDR3 extends over 15 amino acids. Germline V gene lookup returns CDR1 MNHEY and CDR2 SVGAGI. The chain's CDR3 is CASSYSGTGGYGYTF.

CDR3 sequence: CSVEKGAFITF. The genes are TRBV29-1 and TRBJ1-2; TCRdb names TRBD1, which stays unverified in the absence of DNA. The CDR3 has 11 amino acids. Germline loops: CDR1 SQVTM, CDR2 ANQGSEA.

The V call is TRBV6-5, the J call TRBJ1-5; the D gene TCRdb calls, TRBD1, cannot be checked with no DNA. The CDR3 totals 14 residues. The germline gives CDR1 MNHEY, CDR2 SVGAGI. CDR3: CASSSDRFSGAQHF.

The V call is TRBV4-3, the J call TRBJ1-5; TCRdb's D gene call, TRBD1, goes unchecked for lack of DNA. Germline CDR1 LGHNA, CDR2 YSLEER. CDR3 size: 15 residues. The CDR3: CASSQEGGPNQPQHF.

This chain joins TRBV15 and TRBJ2-3. CDR1 is LNHNV and CDR2 is YYDKDF in the germline V gene (reference sequence). The CDR3 spans 18 residues. CDR3 sequence: CATSRDIFRDPGTDTQYF.

The chain combines TRBV20-1 with TRBJ2-5; without DNA, the TCRdb call of TRBD1 cannot be checked. Germline V gene lookup returns CDR1 DFQATT and CDR2 SNEGSKA (reference sequence). This CDR3 has 15 residues. CDR3 sequence: CSARVGGGGVQTQYF.

J is TRBJ2-1 and V is TRBV6-1. The germline V gene has CDR1 MNHNS and CDR2 SASEGT. The CDR3 has 15 amino acids. The CDR3: CASSESGSSYNEQFF.

The V and J genes are TRBV12-3 or TRBV12-4 and TRBJ1-1. The CDR3 covers 13 residues. CDR3 region: CASSLMDEGGAFF.